The 8 T cell receptor beta chains presented below share a single source sample, sequenced in a study of radiotherapy plus CTLA-4 blockade in lung cancer. Produced via immunoSEQ multiplex PCR; TCRdb's table is partial and in-frame only. In the table there are about 85,000 clones, about 86% of which are singletons. Sequencing was performed on peripheral blood, taken from a patient treated with radiotherapy plus ipilimumab. These receptors came from a human donor with non-small cell lung cancer who had a partial response to radiotherapy plus ipilimumab.

The rearrangement links TRBV10-3 to TRBJ2-7; 7 bases align to TRBD1. The V gene end was trimmed by 3 bases and the J gene end by 7 bases; junction bases not matched to a gene: 12. CDR1 and CDR2 from the germline V gene are ENHRY and SYGVKD. This CDR3 has 15 amino acids. The CDR3 sequence: CAISDSGTALREQYF. As DNA, the CDR3 is TGTGCCATCAGTGACTCAGGGACAGCCCTGAGGGAGCAGTACTTC.

This rearrangement joins TRBV5-1 to TRBJ1-2; D is unresolved. The CDR3 runs 12 residues. CDR1 is SGHRS, CDR2 YFSETQ, per germline. Trimming cost V 0 bases and J 8 bases, with 8 bases left between them. For the CDR3, the DNA is TGCGCCAGCAGCTTGGAAGTAGCAGGCTACACCTTC. Translation: CASSLEVAGYTF. The whole variable domain, remainder taken from reference TRBV5-1 and TRBJ1-2, is KAGVTQTPRYLIKTRGQQVTLSCSPISGHRSVSWYQQTPGQGLQFLFEYFSETQRNKGNFPGRFSGRQFSNSRSEMNVSTLELGDSALYLCASSLEVAGYTFGSGTRLTVV.

In DNA, the CDR3 is TGTGCCAGCAGCTCAGATACAGGTCGGGGCTACACCTTC. This translates into CASSSDTGRGYTF. The chain links TRBV7-2 to TRBJ1-2; a weak D match, TRBD1 (5 bases). Germline CDR1 and CDR2: SGHTA and FQGNSA. V lost 4 bases and J lost 8, with 14 bases in between. This CDR3 has 13 amino acids.

The rearrangement uses TRBV2 and TRBJ2-7; D gene uncertain. Trimming removed 5 bases from V and 7 bases from J, with 9 bases in between. This CDR3 contains 11 residues. Germline lookup yields CDR1 SNHLY and CDR2 FYNNEI. CDR3 nucleotide sequence: TGTGCCAGCAGTAACCTTGGGGAGCAGTACGTC. This encodes CASSNLGEQYV.

The chain employs TRBV12-1 and TRBJ2-2; TRBD2, the D gene given by the table, was not confirmed from the DNA. TRBV12-1 is deemed a pseudogene. The CDR3 consists of 15 residues. CDR3 amino acids: CASFGEEYNTGELFF. The CDR3, as DNA: TGTGCCTCTTTCGGTGAGGAGTACAACACCGGGGAGCTGTTTTTT.

CDR3 nucleotide sequence: TGTGCCAGCAGTCCGACAGGGAGTGAGCAGTTCTTC. This gives the protein CASSPTGSEQFF. The chain recombines TRBV7-6 with TRBJ2-1; 7 nucleotides match TRBD1. CDR1 and CDR2 from the germline V gene are SGHVS and FNYEAQ. With 6 bases clipped from V and 9 bases from J, the junction kept 5 bases outside the gene matches. The CDR3 has 12 residues.

Remarks on this clone: At one of its ends the junction is not consistent with the germline gene, which may arise from a read error. The chain recombines TRBV5-1 with TRBJ2-2; D remains ambiguous. Germline values: CDR1 SGHRS, CDR2 YFSETQ. The CDR3 sequence is 17 residues long. The chain's CDR3 is CASSPEEYLTNAGELFF. CDR3 in DNA: TGCGCCAGCAGCCCCGAGGAGTACCTGACGAACGCCGGGGAGCTGTTTTTT.

The rearrangement links TRBV7-2 to TRBJ2-5; 7 bases line up with TRBD1. Germline lookup yields CDR1 SGHTA and CDR2 FQGNSA. The CDR3 contains 15 residues. Trimming cost V 5 bases and J 1 base; bases outside gene matches: 7. The CDR3 sequence: CASSKQQGFQETQYF. CDR3 DNA: TGTGCCAGCAGCAAACAACAGGGGTTCCAAGAGACCCAGTACTTC.